What follows describes a single T cell receptor beta chain. Its specificity is not known. The data were taken from a study of T cell responses to AZD1222 COVID-19 vaccine. Notes on the study in general: The study reported that nearly half of spike-specific TCRs target unmutated variant regions.

Germline values: CDR1 SGHTA, CDR2 FQGNSA. This CDR3 has 16 amino acids. The V and J ends lost 1 base and 1 base respectively, with 11 bases between them. The protocol was immunoSEQ multiplex PCR, while the TCRdb copy is restricted to in-frame clones and leaves out a portion. The sample records roughly 150,000 clones, 87% being singletons. V and J are TRBV7-2 and TRBJ1-5; D uncertain. The receptor comes from an adult who received the AZD1222 COVID-19 vaccine. The sample was peripheral blood, taken 28 days after the second AZD1222 dose. CDR3 protein: CASSLVSGTSNQPQHF. The CDR3 DNA is TGTGCCAGCAGCTTAGTTTCCGGTACGAGCAATCAGCCCCAGCATTTT.